Sequencing of this T cell receptor (beta chain) was carried out in a study of cytomegalovirus exposure and HLA in healthy donors. About this clone: Its antigen is still unknown. Additional DNA sequences in this sample encode the identical CDR3.

Use of 60 Vbeta and 13 Jbeta primers characterized the PCR. TCRdb's table, derived via immunoSEQ multiplex PCR, lists solely in-frame clones and lacks some. Among 90,000 to 130,000 clones listed, around 70% were seen once. Study results and caveats: A list of 150 or so TCR beta chains associated with cytomegalovirus was given.

Sequencing was carried out using PBMCs. The TCR originated in a man in his thirties or forties in good health and CMV-seropositive.

CDR3 coding DNA: TGTGCCAGCAGCCAGGGGGGAGGAGGCCTACGGACCCAGTACTTC. As protein: CASSQGGGGLRTQYF. The chain employs TRBV4-2 and TRBJ2-5, with TRBD2 as a possible D gene (6 bases). This CDR3 has 15 residues. V lost 3 bases to trimming and J lost 7 bases, with 18 bases between them. Germline assignment: CDR1 LGHNA and CDR2 YNFKEQ.